This entry lists 15 T cell receptor beta chains sequenced from one sample in a study of beta chain features in type 1 diabetes. As every portion of the isolated RNA was reverse transcribed, the sequencing read expressed TCRB transcripts. Profiled with immunoSEQ multiplex PCR; TCRdb holds only in-frame clones, not every one. Of around 260,000 clones in the sample, about 23% were seen once. Overall study results and limits: There was a moderate but significant shortening of TCRB CDR3s in all four CD4+ subsets of Type 1 diabetes patients.

No antigen has been identified for these receptors. Sequenced sample: naive CD4+ T cells from blood. The receptors here all came from a young woman with type 1 diabetes.

The rearrangement joins TRBV5-1 to TRBJ2-5; possible D gene TRBD2, 5 bases. The CDR3 spans 13 residues. V lost 4 bases and J 5 bases, leaving 12 bases between the germline ends. Germline V gene sequence: CDR1 SGHRS, CDR2 YFSETQ. Here the CDR3 reads CASSRLPQETQYF. DNA of the CDR3: TGCGCCAGCAGCCGACTACCTCAGGAGACCCAGTACTTC.

The genes are TRBV2 and TRBJ2-7; tentative D call: TRBD1 (6 bases). In germline, CDR1 is SNHLY, CDR2 FYNNEI. CDR3 length equals 16 residues. Trimming removed 4 bases at V and 0 bases at J, with 16 bases between. DNA of the CDR3: TGTGCCAGCAGTGTTCGCGGCAGGGGAAGCTCCTACGAGCAGTACTTC. It translates to CASSVRGRGSSYEQYF.

V gene TRBV6-5 combines with J gene TRBJ1-4, with a possible D match to TRBD1 (6 bases). Germline V gene data show CDR1 as MNHEY and CDR2 as SVGAGI. This CDR3 is built from 14 residues. Trimming left V 7 bases short and J 0 bases short, with 9 bases between. Here the CDR3 DNA reads TGTGCCAGCAAGGACAGTGCAACTAATGAAAAACTGTTTTTT. Protein product: CASKDSATNEKLFF.

This chain joins TRBV28 and TRBJ1-2; weak D call: TRBD1 (5 bases). Trimming took off 8 bases at V and 3 bases at J, with 16 bases between the two ends. This CDR3 region has 14 residues. The germline gives CDR1 MDHEN, CDR2 SYDVKM. In DNA form, the CDR3 reads TGTGCCAGCCTTCCGGGGGGTTCGCACTATGGCTACACCTTC. This codes for CASLPGGSHYGYTF.

This clone has more than one count but fewer than ten. The V call is TRBV5-1, the J call TRBJ2-5; 7 bases map to TRBD1. The V and J ends lost 1 base and 5 bases, in that order; junction bases with no gene match: 2. CDR1 SGHRS and CDR2 YFSETQ come from the germline V gene. This CDR3 is 13 amino acids long. DNA of the CDR3: TGCGCCAGCAGCTTGACAGGGGCGGAGACCCAGTACTTC. Encoded protein: CASSLTGAETQYF.

This clone was detected a few times. As DNA, the CDR3 is TGTGCCAGCAGCGTAGAATTGACTAGTTCCAATGAGCAGTTCTTC. Translation gives CASSVELTSSNEQFF. J is TRBJ2-1 and V is TRBV9; TRBD2 might be the D (6 bases). Trimming took off 0 bases at V and 6 bases at J, with 13 bases between the two ends. CDR1 SGDLS and CDR2 YYNGEE come from the germline V gene. This CDR3 is 15 amino acids long.

The rearrangement links TRBV7-9 to TRBJ2-1; D possibly corresponds to TRBD1 (7 bases). V shed 4 bases and J shed 6 bases, with 16 bases lying between them. The CDR3 has 15 residues. Germline loops: CDR1 SEHNR, CDR2 FQNEAQ (reference sequence). The CDR3 protein is CASSSQGGTFNEQFF. The CDR3 DNA reads TGTGCCAGCAGCTCTCAGGGGGGCACCTTCAATGAGCAGTTCTTC. Full variable domain (rest looked up from reference TRBV7-9 and TRBJ2-1): DTGVSQNPRHKITKRGQNVTFRCDPISEHNRLYWYRQTLGQGPEFLTYFQNEAQLEKSRLLSDRFSAERPKGSFSTLEIQRTEQGDSAMYLCASSSQGGTFNEQFFGPGTRLTVL.

This rearrangement joins TRBV4-2 to TRBJ2-3; TRBD2 agrees at 8 bases. The ends lost 3 bases at V and 6 bases at J; junction bases unmatched: 14. Per the germline V gene, CDR1 is LGHNA and CDR2 is YNFKEQ. CDR3 length: 17 amino acids. CDR3 in DNA: TGTGCCAGCAGCCATGAAACTCTAGCGGGTGGGAGGGATACGCAGTATTTT. This codes for CASSHETLAGGRDTQYF.

The rearrangement joins TRBV2 to TRBJ2-6, with D possibly matching TRBD1 (6 bases). The CDR3 sequence is 15 residues long. V gave up 4 bases and J gave up 4 bases, with 11 bases separating them. Germline lookup yields CDR1 SNHLY and CDR2 FYNNEI. Written as DNA, the CDR3 is TGTGCCAGCAGTGTGGAAGGGACAGGGGCCAACGTCCTGACTTTC. Its translation is CASSVEGTGANVLTF.

This clone has more than one count but fewer than ten. The rearrangement links TRBV4-1 to TRBJ2-7; a weak D match, TRBD2 (6 bases). Germline V gene sequence: CDR1 MGHRA, CDR2 YSYEKL. The V end lost 4 bases, the J end lost 7 bases, and 17 bases lay between the germline ends. The CDR3 consists of 14 residues. This CDR3 is CASSLEEGTREQYF. In nucleotides, the CDR3 is TGCGCCAGCAGCCTTGAAGAAGGGACTCGGGAGCAGTACTTC.

This sequence joins TRBV9 and TRBJ2-1; 9 bases align to TRBD2. Germline CDR1 and CDR2: SGDLS and YYNGEE. J lost 4 bases, V lost 3 bases, and 5 bases had no gene match. CDR3 length: 15 amino acids. In DNA, the CDR3 is TGTGCCAGCAGCGCAAGCGGGAGGCGTTACAATGAGCAGTTCTTC. Translating gives CASSASGRRYNEQFF.

The rearrangement links TRBV5-4 to TRBJ2-5; 12 bases are a match to TRBD2. V was pared by 4 bases and J by 4 bases, with 11 bases of the junction left unmatched. The germline CDR1 and CDR2 sequences are SGHNT and YYREEE (reference sequence). The CDR3 extends over 17 amino acids. The CDR3 spells CASSPGGASGRGETQYF. The CDR3 DNA reads as TGTGCCAGCAGCCCGGGAGGGGCTAGCGGGAGGGGAGAGACCCAGTACTTC. Using reference TRBV5-4 and TRBJ2-5 for the parts outside the CDR3, the full variable domain is ETGVTQSPTHLIKTRGQQVTLRCSSQSGHNTVSWYQQALGQGPQFIFQYYREEENGRGNFPPRFSGLQFPNYSSELNVNALELDDSALYLCASSPGGASGRGETQYFGPGTRLLVL.

A remark on this clone: This CDR3 is also generated by other DNA sequences in the sample. The rearrangement links TRBV9 to TRBJ2-1, with a weak D call TRBD1 (5 bases). V lost 1 base to trimming and J lost 7 bases, with 6 bases between them. Germline V CDR1 and CDR2: SGDLS, YYNGEE. CDR3 length: 12 amino acids. CDR3 sequence (DNA): TGTGCCAGCAGCGTATCAGGGAATGAGCAGTTCTTC. Protein sequence: CASSVSGNEQFF.

The chain carries TRBV9 and TRBJ2-1; the D gene is possibly TRBD2 (6 bases). V lost 3 bases and J 3 bases, leaving 10 bases between the germline ends. From germline, CDR1 is SGDLS and CDR2 YYNGEE. CDR3 length: 14 amino acids. Here the CDR3 DNA reads TGTGCCAGCAGCGGTAGCGGATTCTACAATGAGCAGTTCTTC. It encodes CASSGSGFYNEQFF.

The rearrangement joins TRBV28 to TRBJ1-2; D may be TRBD1 (5 bases). Germline V gene sequence: CDR1 MDHEN, CDR2 SYDVKM. V was cut by 7 bases and J by 8 bases, with 17 bases left in between. This CDR3 has 13 residues. The CDR3 loop is CASTQETWGGYTF. The CDR3, as DNA: TGTGCCAGCACACAGGAGACATGGGGCGGCTACACCTTC.